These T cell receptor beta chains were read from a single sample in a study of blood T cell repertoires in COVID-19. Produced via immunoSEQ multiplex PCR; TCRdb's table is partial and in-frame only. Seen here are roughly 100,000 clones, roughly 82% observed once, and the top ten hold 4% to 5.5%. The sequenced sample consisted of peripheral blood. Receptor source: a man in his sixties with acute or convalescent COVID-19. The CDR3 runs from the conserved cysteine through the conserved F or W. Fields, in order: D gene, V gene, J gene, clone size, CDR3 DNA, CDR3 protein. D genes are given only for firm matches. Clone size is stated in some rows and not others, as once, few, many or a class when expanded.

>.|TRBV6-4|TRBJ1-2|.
TGTGCCAGCAGTCAGGATGCTAACTATGGCTACACCTTC
CASSQDANYGYTF
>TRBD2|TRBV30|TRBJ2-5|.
TGTGCCTGGAGTGCAATCCTAGCGGGGGGGCTGGGAGAGACCCAGTACTTC
CAWSAILAGGLGETQYF
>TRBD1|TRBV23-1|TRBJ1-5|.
TGCGCCAGCCCCCCGGGGGACAGGGGCGGGAATAGCAATCAGCCCCAGCATTTT
CASPPGDRGGNSNQPQHF
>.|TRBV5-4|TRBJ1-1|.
TGTGCCAGCAGCCCGGAGGGGAACACTGAAGCTTTCTTT
CASSPEGNTEAFF
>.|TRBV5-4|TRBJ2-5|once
TGTGCCAGCAGCTCCTCCGGTCGACAAGAGACCCAGTACTTC
CASSSSGRQETQYF
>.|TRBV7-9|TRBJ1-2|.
TGTGCCAGCAGCTTAGGGACAGTCTATGGCTACACCTTC
CASSLGTVYGYTF
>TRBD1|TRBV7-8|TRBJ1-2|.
TGTGCCAGCAGCTCGGCCGGGACAGGCTGGGCTGGCTACACCTTC
CASSSAGTGWAGYTF
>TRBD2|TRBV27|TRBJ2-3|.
TGTGCCAGCAGCTCCTGGGGGGGGACAGATACGCAGTATTTT
CASSSWGGTDTQYF
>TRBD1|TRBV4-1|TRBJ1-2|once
TGCGCCAGCAGCCAAGGACAGGGGGCGCTCGGCTACACCTTC
CASSQGQGALGYTF
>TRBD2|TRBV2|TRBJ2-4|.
TGTGCCAGCAGTGTGACTAGCGGGAGGAACATTCAGTACTTC
CASSVTSGRNIQYF
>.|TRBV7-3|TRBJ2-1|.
TGTGCCAGCAGCTTAAGACAGGACCCCTACAATGAGCAGTTCTTC
CASSLRQDPYNEQFF
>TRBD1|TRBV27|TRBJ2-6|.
TGTGCCAGCAGTTTATCGTGGGGACAGGGGTCTTATGGGGCCAACGTCCTGACTTTC
CASSLSWGQGSYGANVLTF
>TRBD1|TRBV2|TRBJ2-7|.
TGTGCCAGCACCCCCCGTGGACAGGGTTGGACGAGGGAGCAGTACTTC
CASTPRGQGWTREQYF
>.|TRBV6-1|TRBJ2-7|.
TGTGCCAGCAGTGAAATGCCGAGGGGGGGGGCCCATATTTACTTC
CASSEMPRGGAHIYF
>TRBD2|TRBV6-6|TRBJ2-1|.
TGTGCCAGCAGGGGGACTAGCGGGAGAGTAAATAAGTTCTTC
CASRGTSGRVNKFF
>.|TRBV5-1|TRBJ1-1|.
TGCGCCAGCAGCTACACAGGAGCGAACACTGAAGCTTTCTTT
CASSYTGANTEAFF
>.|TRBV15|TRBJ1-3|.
TGTGCCACCAGCAGAGGCCACCTCAGGGGCGCTCCTGGAAACACCATATATTTT
CATSRGHLRGAPGNTIYF
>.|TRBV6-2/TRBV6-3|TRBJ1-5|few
TGTGCCAGCAGTTCCCGACAGGCTACATACCAGCCCCAGCATTTT
CASSSRQATYQPQHF
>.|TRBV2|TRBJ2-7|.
TGTGCCAGCAGTGTTGGGCCTGCGTCCTACGAGCAGTACTTC
CASSVGPASYEQYF
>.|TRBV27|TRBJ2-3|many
TGTGCCAGCAGTTCGACTAGGCCCACAGATACGCAGTATTTT
CASSSTRPTDTQYF
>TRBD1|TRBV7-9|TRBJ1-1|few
TGTGCCAGCAGTACCCAGGGGGATACTGAAGCTTTCTTT
CASSTQGDTEAFF
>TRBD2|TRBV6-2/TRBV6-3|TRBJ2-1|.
TGTGCCAGCAGTTTTTCTAGCGGGAGTATCGATGAGCAGTTCTTC
CASSFSSGSIDEQFF
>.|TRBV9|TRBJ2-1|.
TGTGCCAGCAGCGTAGGGGGTAGCGGATCTTACAATGAGCAGTTCTTC
CASSVGGSGSYNEQFF
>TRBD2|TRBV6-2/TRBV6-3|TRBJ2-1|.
TGTGCCAGCAGTACCGGTTGGGGGGGAGGCAGTGGCAATGAGCAGTTCTTC
CASSTGWGGGSGNEQFF
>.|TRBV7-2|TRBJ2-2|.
TGTGCCAGCAGCTTACAATCCCTAGGGAACACCGGGGAGCTGTTTTTT
CASSLQSLGNTGELFF
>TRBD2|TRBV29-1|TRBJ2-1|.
TGCAGCGTTTCAAGCGGGGGTTACAATGAGCAGTTCTTC
CSVSSGGYNEQFF
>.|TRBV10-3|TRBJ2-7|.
TGTGCCATAAGACAGATAGCCTACGAGCAGTACTTC
CAIRQIAYEQYF
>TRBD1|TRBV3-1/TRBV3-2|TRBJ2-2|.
TGTGCCAGCCTGGGACAGGGGGCGGCCGGGGAGCTGTTTTTT
CASLGQGAAGELFF
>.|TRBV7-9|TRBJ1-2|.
TGTGCCAGCAGCTTAGAGGGGAACTATGGCTACACCTTC
CASSLEGNYGYTF
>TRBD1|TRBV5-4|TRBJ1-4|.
TGTGCCAGCAGCCGCGACAGGGCTTTTAATGAAAAACTGTTTTTT
CASSRDRAFNEKLFF
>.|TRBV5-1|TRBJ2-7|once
TGCGCCAGCAGCTTGGCCTCGGAGCGGTGGTACTTC
CASSLASERWYF
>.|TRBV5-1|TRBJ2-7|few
TGCGCCAGCAGCTTGACTAGCTCCTACGAGCAGTACTTC
CASSLTSSYEQYF
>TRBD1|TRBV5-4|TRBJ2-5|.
TGTGCCAGCAGCTCCCTGCAGGGGGCGAAAGAGACCCAGTACTTC
CASSSLQGAKETQYF
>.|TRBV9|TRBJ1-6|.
TGTGCCAGCAGCCCCCCAGACAGACCTTCACCCCTCCACTTT
CASSPPDRPSPLHF
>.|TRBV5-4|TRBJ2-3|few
TGTGCCAGCAGCTTAAGGGGAACAGATACGCAGTATTTT
CASSLRGTDTQYF
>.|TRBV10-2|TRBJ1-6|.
TGCGCCAGCCGACGAAGGGAGGGTGGATCCTATAATTCACCCCTCCACTTT
CASRRREGGSYNSPLHF
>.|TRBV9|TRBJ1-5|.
TGTGCCAGCAGCGATACAGGGCACAGCAATCAGCCCCAGCATTTT
CASSDTGHSNQPQHF
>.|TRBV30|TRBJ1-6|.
TGTGCCTGGAGCGGTTCGGGAGGGACGGCTTCACCCCTCCACTTT
CAWSGSGGTASPLHF
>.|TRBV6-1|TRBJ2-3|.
TGTGCCAGCAGTGAAACTTACACAGATACGCAGTATTTT
CASSETYTDTQYF
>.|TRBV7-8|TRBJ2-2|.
TGTGCCAGCAGCTTAGCCCAGAACACCGGGGAGCTGTTTTTT
CASSLAQNTGELFF
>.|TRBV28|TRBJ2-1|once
TGTGCCAGCACCCGGGGGAGCTCCTACAATGAGCAGTTCTTC
CASTRGSSYNEQFF
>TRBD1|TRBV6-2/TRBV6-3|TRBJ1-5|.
TGTGCCAGCAGCCCCGGGGGACAGGGCAATCAGCCCCAGCATTTT
CASSPGGQGNQPQHF
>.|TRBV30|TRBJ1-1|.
TGTGCCTGGAGTGGGCTTGCATCAGCTTTCTTT
CAWSGLASAFF
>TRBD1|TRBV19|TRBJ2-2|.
TGTGCCAGTAGTACAGGGGGGAACACCGGGGAGCTGTTTTTT
CASSTGGNTGELFF
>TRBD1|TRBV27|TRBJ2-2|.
TGTGCCAGCAGTTCACGCGCCGGGACAGGGCACACCGGGGAGCTGTTTTTT
CASSSRAGTGHTGELFF
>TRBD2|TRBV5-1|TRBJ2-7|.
TGCGCCAGCAGCTCCTCCCCTAGCGGGGTCTCCTACGAGCAGTACTTC
CASSSSPSGVSYEQYF
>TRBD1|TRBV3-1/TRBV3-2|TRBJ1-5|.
TGTGCCAGCAGCCAAGAAAGCCCCGACAGGGCGGGTCAGCCCCAGCATTTT
CASSQESPDRAGQPQHF
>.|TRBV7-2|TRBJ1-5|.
TGTGCCAGCAGCTTGCGGTTTAGCAATCAGCCCCAGCATTTT
CASSLRFSNQPQHF
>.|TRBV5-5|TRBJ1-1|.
TGTGCCAGCAGCTCCAGTCTGGGGGCAGGGAACACTGAAGCTTTCTTT
CASSSSLGAGNTEAFF
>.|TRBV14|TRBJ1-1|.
TGTGCCAGCAGCCAATTCACTGGGGGGGGCACTGAAGCTTTCTTT
CASSQFTGGGTEAFF
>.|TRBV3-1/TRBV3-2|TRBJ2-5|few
TGTGCCAGCAGCCCGCAGCGGGAGACCCAGTACTTC
CASSPQRETQYF
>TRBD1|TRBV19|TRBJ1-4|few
TGCCCTAGGGACAGACCTAATGAAAAACTGTTTTTT
CPRDRPNEKLFF
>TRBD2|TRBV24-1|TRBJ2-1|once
TGTGCCACCAGTGACACACAACTAGCGGGAGAAGATAATGAGCAGTTCTTC
CATSDTQLAGEDNEQFF
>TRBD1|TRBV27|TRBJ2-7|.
TGTGCCAGCAGTTCCCACGACAGGGCGTACGAGCAGTACTTC
CASSSHDRAYEQYF